These 21 T cell receptor beta chains came from one sample sequenced in a study of T cell changes during pregnancy in multiple sclerosis. Data came from immunoSEQ multiplex PCR; TCRdb stores just in-frame clones and leaves some out. The table shows some 80,000 clones, with 89% occurring only once. Sequencing was performed on peripheral blood, taken in the first trimester of pregnancy. These receptors were obtained from a female donor in good health, enrolled as a control in a pregnancy study.

This chain links TRBV2 with TRBJ2-5, with 9 bases aligning to TRBD2. The CDR3 runs 16 residues. Germline-derived CDR1 and CDR2 are SNHLY and FYNNEI. With V trimmed by 2 bases and J by 2 bases, 6 bases remained unmatched. The CDR3: CASSEYGLAKQETQYF. The DNA for the CDR3 is TGTGCCAGCAGTGAATATGGACTAGCGAAACAAGAGACCCAGTACTTC.

With respect to this clone: The sample has other DNA sequences that encode this CDR3 too. The V call is TRBV5-1, the J call TRBJ2-1, with D maybe TRBD2 (6 bases). CDR3 length: 14 amino acids. V dropped 0 bases and J dropped 4 bases, with 8 bases sitting between them. Germline CDR1 reads SGHRS; CDR2 reads YFSETQ. For the CDR3, the DNA is TGCGCCAGCAGCTTGGGCGGGGAGTACAATGAGCAGTTCTTC. Translation gives CASSLGGEYNEQFF.

The CDR3: CASSFRTDYEQYF. CDR3 bases: TGCGCCAGCAGCTTCCGCACAGACTACGAGCAGTACTTC. The chain employs TRBV5-1 and TRBJ2-7, with unresolved D. The CDR3 runs to 13 residues. Per germline, CDR1 SGHRS and CDR2 YFSETQ. V was trimmed by 2 bases and J by 3 bases, leaving 9 bases between them.

In this sample, this clone turned up once. CDR3 in DNA: TGTGCCAGCAGCACCCACCTTCGGGGATGGGAGACCCAGTACTTC. It codes for CASSTHLRGWETQYF. The rearrangement uses TRBV6-5 and TRBJ2-5; perhaps TRBD2 as D (5 bases). CDR1 MNHEY and CDR2 SVGAGI come from the germline V gene. Trimming took 6 bases from V and 5 from J, leaving 19 bases between them. CDR3 size: 15 residues.

The sample holds one count of this clone. The chain recombines TRBV7-2 with TRBJ2-2; TRBD2 is a possible D gene (7 bases). The CDR3 has 17 residues. V lost 6 bases and J lost 0, with 17 bases in between. The germline V gene has CDR1 SGHTA and CDR2 FQGNSA. CDR3: CASRRGGAGSNTGELFF. Written as DNA, the CDR3 is TGTGCCAGCAGGCGTGGGGGGGCAGGGTCGAACACCGGGGAGCTGTTTTTT.

The V and J genes are TRBV9 and TRBJ2-2; tentative D call: TRBD1 (5 bases). Deletions cut 0 bases from V and 8 bases from J, with 11 bases between. Germline CDR1 reads SGDLS; CDR2 reads YYNGEE. This CDR3 comprises 14 residues. Here the CDR3 reads CASSVARVGGELFF. The DNA of the CDR3 is TGTGCCAGCAGCGTAGCCAGGGTCGGAGGGGAGCTGTTTTTT.

V is TRBV6-5 and J is TRBJ1-2, with 7 bases lining up with TRBD1. CDR1 and CDR2 from the germline V gene are MNHEY and SVGAGI. This CDR3 is built from 14 residues. The V and J ends lost 6 bases and 3 bases, in that order; junction bases with no gene match: 7. The CDR3 DNA sequence: TGTGCCAGCAGAAAGAGGGGGCATGACTATGGCTACACCTTC. It is translated as CASRKRGHDYGYTF.

The V call is TRBV5-4, the J call TRBJ2-3, with 13 nucleotides matching TRBD2. V gave up 1 base and J gave up 6 bases; unmatched junction bases: 2. Germline V gene sequence: CDR1 SGHNT, CDR2 YYREEE (reference sequence). The CDR3 consists of 15 residues. The CDR3: CASSLRTSGSDTQYF. The DNA for the CDR3 is TGTGCCAGCAGCTTGAGGACTAGCGGGAGTGATACGCAGTATTTT.

V gene TRBV27 combines with J gene TRBJ2-7; D is uncertain. This CDR3 contains 12 residues. CDR1 is MNHEY and CDR2 is SMNVEV in the germline V gene (reference sequence). Trimming pared 5 bases from V and 5 bases from J, leaving 10 bases between. The CDR3 spells CASSTTKNEQYF. CDR3 in DNA: TGTGCCAGCAGTACAACAAAAAACGAGCAGTACTTC.

This chain uses TRBV6-1 with TRBJ2-7; D possibly corresponds to TRBD1 (6 bases). The CDR3 spans 12 residues. The germline V gene encodes CDR1 MNHNS and CDR2 SASEGT. V dropped 6 bases and J dropped 3 bases, with 9 bases sitting between them. The CDR3 nucleotides read TGTGCCAGCAGGTGGACAGTCTACGAGCAGTACTTC. It yields the protein CASRWTVYEQYF.

The V call is TRBV28, the J call TRBJ1-5; 8 nucleotides match TRBD1. V shed 5 bases and J 2 bases; nucleotides not matched to a gene: 5. Germline lookup yields CDR1 MDHEN and CDR2 SYDVKM. The CDR3 has 15 residues. CDR3 nucleotides: TGTGCCAGCAGTCCCCCGACAGGGGGCAATCAGCCCCAGCATTTT. Translating gives CASSPPTGGNQPQHF.

The chain recombines TRBV6-5 with TRBJ1-1, with D maybe TRBD1 (5 bases). The germline V gene encodes CDR1 MNHEY and CDR2 SVGAGI. Deletions cut 3 bases from V and 1 base from J, with 9 bases between. This CDR3 contains 14 residues. The CDR3 reads CASSYSGGNTEAFF. The CDR3 coding sequence is TGTGCCAGCAGTTATTCGGGGGGGAACACTGAAGCTTTCTTT.

The J gene is TRBJ2-3, the V gene TRBV4-3; 10 bases are shared with TRBD2. Germline CDR1 and CDR2: LGHNA and YSLEER. Trimming at V came to 0 bases and at J to 4 bases, leaving 7 bases not matched to a gene. This CDR3 region has 17 residues. Written as DNA, the CDR3 is TGCGCCAGCAGCCAAGATCCAGCGGGAGGGCCCTCAGATACGCAGTATTTT. This translates into CASSQDPAGGPSDTQYF.

J is TRBJ1-6 and V is TRBV6-4; a weak D match, TRBD1 (5 bases). The germline V gene encodes CDR1 MRHNA and CDR2 SNTAGT. V lost 0 bases and J lost 7, with 7 bases in between. The length of the CDR3 is 14 residues. In DNA form, the CDR3 reads TGTGCCAGCAGTGACTCGGAGGGGAATTCACCCCTCCACTTT. This sequence encodes CASSDSEGNSPLHF.

As concerns this clone: Distinct nucleotide sequences in the sample also encode this CDR3. This chain links TRBV28 with TRBJ1-2, with a tentative D call TRBD1 (5 bases). This CDR3 region has 13 residues. Trimming shortened V by 2 bases and J by 4 bases, and 8 bases separated the two germline ends. CDR1 is MDHEN, CDR2 SYDVKM, per germline. The CDR3 DNA follows: TGTGCCAGCAGTTTAGGCCAGGGCTATGGCTACACCTTC. Amino acids: CASSLGQGYGYTF.

The V and J genes are TRBV18 and TRBJ2-7; TRBD1 agrees at 7 bases. CDR3 length: 15 amino acids. V was pared by 2 bases and J by 6 bases, with 10 bases of the junction left unmatched. Germline assignment: CDR1 KGHSH and CDR2 LQKENI. DNA of the CDR3: TGTGCCAGCTCACCAGTCGAAGGGGGCCGAGTCGAGCAGTACTTC. Its protein is CASSPVEGGRVEQYF. The whole variable domain, filled in from reference TRBV18 and TRBJ2-7, reads NAGVMQNPRHLVRRRGQEARLRCSPMKGHSHVYWYRQLPEEGLKFMVYLQKENIIDESGMPKERFSAEFPKEGPSILRIQQVVRGDSAAYFCASSPVEGGRVEQYFGPGTRLTVT.

This clone was detected once. The gene calls are TRBV6-5 and TRBJ1-1, with D unclear. Germline CDR1 reads MNHEY; CDR2 reads SVGAGI. This CDR3 has 12 residues. The V end lost 6 bases, the J end lost 3 bases, and 8 bases lay between the germline ends. The CDR3 spells CASSPRDTEAFF. The CDR3 bases are TGTGCCAGCAGCCCCCGGGACACTGAAGCTTTCTTT.

The chain is built from TRBV6-1 and TRBJ1-1; the D gene is possibly TRBD1 (6 bases). V shed 7 bases and J shed 5 bases, with 17 bases lying between them. CDR3 length: 14 amino acids. Per the germline V gene, CDR1 is MNHNS and CDR2 is SASEGT. In DNA form, the CDR3 reads TGTGCCAGCAATGTCAGGGGAGATGGAACTGAAGCTTTCTTT. Protein: CASNVRGDGTEAFF.

The chain's CDR3 is CAISEGDWLYEQYF. DNA for the CDR3: TGTGCCATCAGTGAGGGGGACTGGTTATACGAGCAGTACTTC. The chain recombines TRBV10-3 with TRBJ2-7; D might be TRBD2 (6 bases). This CDR3 has 14 amino acids. Germline CDR1 is ENHRY and CDR2 is SYGVKD. V was trimmed by 2 bases and J by 4 bases, leaving 12 bases between them.

This sequence joins TRBV6-6 and TRBJ2-1; perhaps TRBD1 as D (5 bases). Trimming removed 4 bases from V and 12 bases from J, with 13 bases in between. The CDR3 extends over 12 amino acids. Germline values: CDR1 MNHNY, CDR2 SVGAGI (reference sequence). CDR3 sequence: CASSSLSRVQFF. The CDR3 DNA reads as TGTGCCAGCAGTTCCCTTAGCAGGGTGCAGTTCTTC.

In its sample, this clone was seen once. Written as DNA, the CDR3 is TGCGCCAGCAGCCAAGTCCCTAGCGGGGGAGAAGAGACCCAGTACTTC. Its protein product is CASSQVPSGGEETQYF. The V call is TRBV4-1, the J call TRBJ2-5; 10 nucleotides align to TRBD2. CDR3 size: 16 residues. Trimming removed 1 base from V and 3 bases from J; junction bases left unmatched: 5. Germline V gives CDR1 MGHRA, CDR2 YSYEKL.